In its sample, the clone carrying this TCR beta chain was seen once. Germline CDR1 KGHSH, CDR2 LQKENI. V was clipped by 2 bases and J by 0 bases, with 10 bases between them. The CDR3 covers 15 residues. The sample is drawn from a study of blood T cell repertoires in COVID-19. Study-wide background: COVID-19 samples, acute and convalescent, were from the United States, Italy and Spain. The cDNA or gDNA used as material had been derived from T cells, B-cell-depleted T cells, or PBMCs.

Original data processing: Estimation of nucleated cell counts relied on the amplification of reference gene primers. Assay used: immunoSEQ multiplex PCR; TCRdb lists only in-frame clones, some missing. V and J calls and clone size are as listed in that table; D and trimming were resolved from the DNA. The sample yields around 300,000 clones, 89% seen once. The chain links TRBV18 to TRBJ1-2, with TRBD1 as a possible D gene (5 bases). Sequences were obtained from peripheral blood. The sequence derives from a man in his fifties or sixties with acute or convalescent COVID-19. CDR3 loop: CASSPYGAANYGYTF. The CDR3 DNA reads as TGTGCCAGCTCACCATATGGGGCAGCTAACTATGGCTACACCTTC.